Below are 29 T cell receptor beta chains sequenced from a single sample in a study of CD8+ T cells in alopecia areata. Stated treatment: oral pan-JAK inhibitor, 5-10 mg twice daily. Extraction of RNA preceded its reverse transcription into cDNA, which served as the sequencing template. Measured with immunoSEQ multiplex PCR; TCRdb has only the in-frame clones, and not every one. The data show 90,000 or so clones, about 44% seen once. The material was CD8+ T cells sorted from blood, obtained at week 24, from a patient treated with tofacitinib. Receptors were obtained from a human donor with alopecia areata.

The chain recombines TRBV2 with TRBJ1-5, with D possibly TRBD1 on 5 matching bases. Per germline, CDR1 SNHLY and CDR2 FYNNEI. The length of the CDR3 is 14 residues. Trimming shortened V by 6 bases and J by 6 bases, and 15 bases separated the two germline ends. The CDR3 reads CASRGQGSSQPQHF. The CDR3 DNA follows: TGTGCCAGCAGGGGGCAAGGGTCTAGTCAGCCCCAGCATTTT.

The CDR3 region is CASNPRGAYGYTF. DNA of the CDR3: TGTGCCAGCAACCCTCGGGGAGCCTATGGCTACACCTTC. The chain has TRBV7-2 and TRBJ1-2, with D uncertain. Looked up from germline, CDR1 is SGHTA and CDR2 is FQGNSA. The germline V and J ends were trimmed by 7 bases and 4 bases, with 13 bases remaining between them. The CDR3 extends over 13 amino acids.

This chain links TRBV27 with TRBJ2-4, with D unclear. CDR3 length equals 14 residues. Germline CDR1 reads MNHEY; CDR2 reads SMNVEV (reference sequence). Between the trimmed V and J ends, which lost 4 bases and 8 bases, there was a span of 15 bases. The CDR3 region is CASSSDGLSDIQYF. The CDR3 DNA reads TGTGCCAGCAGTTCGGACGGCTTATCAGACATTCAGTACTTC.

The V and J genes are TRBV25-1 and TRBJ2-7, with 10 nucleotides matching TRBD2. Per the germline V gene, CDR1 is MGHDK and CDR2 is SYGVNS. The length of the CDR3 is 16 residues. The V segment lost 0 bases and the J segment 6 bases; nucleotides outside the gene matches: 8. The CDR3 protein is CASSEYSLAGESEQYF. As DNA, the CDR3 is TGTGCCAGCAGTGAATATAGCCTAGCGGGAGAGAGCGAGCAGTACTTC.

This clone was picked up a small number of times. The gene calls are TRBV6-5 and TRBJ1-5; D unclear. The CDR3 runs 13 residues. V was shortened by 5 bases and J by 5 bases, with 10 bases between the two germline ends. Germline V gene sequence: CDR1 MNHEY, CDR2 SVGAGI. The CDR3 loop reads CASSELPHQPQHF. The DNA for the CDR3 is TGTGCCAGCAGTGAATTACCCCATCAGCCCCAGCATTTT.

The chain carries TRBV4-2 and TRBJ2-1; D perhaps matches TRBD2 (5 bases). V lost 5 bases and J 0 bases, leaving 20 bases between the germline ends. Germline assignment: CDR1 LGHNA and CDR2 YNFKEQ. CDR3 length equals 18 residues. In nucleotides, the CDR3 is TGTGCCAGCAGCTCTTCCGGTAGCGCCTCAAGCTCCTACAATGAGCAGTTCTTC. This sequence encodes CASSSSGSASSSYNEQFF.

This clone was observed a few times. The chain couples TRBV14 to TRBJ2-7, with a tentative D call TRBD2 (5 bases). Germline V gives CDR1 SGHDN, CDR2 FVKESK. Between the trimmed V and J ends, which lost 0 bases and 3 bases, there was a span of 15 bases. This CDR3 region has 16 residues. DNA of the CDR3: TGTGCCAGCAGCCAAGATCTGTCCGGACTCCACTACGAGCAGTACTTC. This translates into CASSQDLSGLHYEQYF.

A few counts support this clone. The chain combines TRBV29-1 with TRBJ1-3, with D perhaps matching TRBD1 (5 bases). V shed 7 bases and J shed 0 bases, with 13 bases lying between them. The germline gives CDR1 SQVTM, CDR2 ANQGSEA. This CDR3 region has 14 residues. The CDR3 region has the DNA TGCAGCGCTTGGGATCAGGGCTCTGGAAACACCATATATTTT. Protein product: CSAWDQGSGNTIYF. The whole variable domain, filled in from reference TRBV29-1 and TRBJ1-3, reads SAVISQKPSRDICQRGTSLTIQCQVDSQVTMMFWYRQQPGQSLTLIATANQGSEATYESGFVIDKFPISRPNLTFSTLTVSNMSPEDSSIYLCSAWDQGSGNTIYFGEGSWLTVV.

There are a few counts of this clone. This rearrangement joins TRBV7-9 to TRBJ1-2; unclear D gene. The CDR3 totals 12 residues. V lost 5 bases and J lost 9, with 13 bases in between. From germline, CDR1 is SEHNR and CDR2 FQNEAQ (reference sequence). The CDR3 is CASSPSGDSYTF. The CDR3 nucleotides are TGTGCCAGCAGCCCAAGTGGGGATAGCTACACCTTC. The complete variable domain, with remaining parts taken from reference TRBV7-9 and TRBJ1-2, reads DTGVSQNPRHKITKRGQNVTFRCDPISEHNRLYWYRQTLGQGPEFLTYFQNEAQLEKSRLLSDRFSAERPKGSFSTLEIQRTEQGDSAMYLCASSPSGDSYTFGSGTRLTVV.

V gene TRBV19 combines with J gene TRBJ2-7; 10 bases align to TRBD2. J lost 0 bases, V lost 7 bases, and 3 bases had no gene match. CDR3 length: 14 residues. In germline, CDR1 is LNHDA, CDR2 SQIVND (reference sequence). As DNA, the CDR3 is TGTGCCAGTACTAGCGGGGGCAGCTCCTACGAGCAGTACTTC. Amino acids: CASTSGGSSYEQYF. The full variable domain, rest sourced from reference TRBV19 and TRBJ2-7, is DGGITQSPKYLFRKEGQNVTLSCEQNLNHDAMYWYRQDPGQGLRLIYYSQIVNDFQKGDIAEGYSVSREKKESFPLTVTSAQKNPTAFYLCASTSGGSSYEQYFGPGTRLTVT.

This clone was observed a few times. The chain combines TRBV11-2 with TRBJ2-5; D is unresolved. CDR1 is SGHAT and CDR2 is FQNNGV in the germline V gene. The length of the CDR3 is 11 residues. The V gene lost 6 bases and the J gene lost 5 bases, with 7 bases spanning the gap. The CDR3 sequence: CASSFAETQYF. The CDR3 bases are TGTGCCAGCAGTTTCGCGGAGACCCAGTACTTC.

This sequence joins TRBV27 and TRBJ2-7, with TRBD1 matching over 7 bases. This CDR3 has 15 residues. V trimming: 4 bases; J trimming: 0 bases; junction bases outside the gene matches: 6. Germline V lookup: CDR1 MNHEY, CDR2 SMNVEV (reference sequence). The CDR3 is CASSYGRGSSYEQYF. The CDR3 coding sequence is TGTGCCAGCAGTTATGGCAGGGGGAGCTCCTACGAGCAGTACTTC.

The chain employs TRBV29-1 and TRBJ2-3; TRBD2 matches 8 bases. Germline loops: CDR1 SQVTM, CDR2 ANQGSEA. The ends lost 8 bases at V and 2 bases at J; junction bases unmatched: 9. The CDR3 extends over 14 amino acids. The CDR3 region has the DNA TGCAGCCTTAGACTAGCGCGAATCACAGATACGCAGTATTTT. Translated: CSLRLARITDTQYF.

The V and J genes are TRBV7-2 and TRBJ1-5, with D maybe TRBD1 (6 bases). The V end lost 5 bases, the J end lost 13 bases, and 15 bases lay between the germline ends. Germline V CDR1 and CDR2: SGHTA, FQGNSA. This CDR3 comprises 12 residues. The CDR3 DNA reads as TGTGCCAGCAGCCCGCCCCTCGGGACACAGCATTTT. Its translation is CASSPPLGTQHF.

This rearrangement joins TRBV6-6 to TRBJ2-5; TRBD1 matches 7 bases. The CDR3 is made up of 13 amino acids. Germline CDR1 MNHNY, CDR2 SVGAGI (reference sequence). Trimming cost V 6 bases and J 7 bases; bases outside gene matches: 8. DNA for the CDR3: TGTGCCAGCAGATTCAGGGGGTTTGGGACCCAGTACTTC. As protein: CASRFRGFGTQYF.

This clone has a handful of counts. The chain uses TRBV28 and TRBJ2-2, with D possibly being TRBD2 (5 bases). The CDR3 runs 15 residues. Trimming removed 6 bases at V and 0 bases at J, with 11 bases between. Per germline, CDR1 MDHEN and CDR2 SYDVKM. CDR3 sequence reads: CASRERGTNTGELFF. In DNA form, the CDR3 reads TGTGCCAGCAGGGAGAGAGGGACGAACACCGGGGAGCTGTTTTTT.

Written as DNA, the CDR3 is TGTGCCACCAGCAGCCCGGACAGGGGAGACAACGAGCAGTACTTC. Translation: CATSSPDRGDNEQYF. The chain couples TRBV15 to TRBJ2-7; TRBD1 aligns across 9 bases. The J segment lost 5 bases and the V segment lost 3 bases, leaving 8 bases of the junction unmatched. The CDR3 runs 15 residues. From germline, CDR1 is LNHNV and CDR2 YYDKDF (reference sequence).

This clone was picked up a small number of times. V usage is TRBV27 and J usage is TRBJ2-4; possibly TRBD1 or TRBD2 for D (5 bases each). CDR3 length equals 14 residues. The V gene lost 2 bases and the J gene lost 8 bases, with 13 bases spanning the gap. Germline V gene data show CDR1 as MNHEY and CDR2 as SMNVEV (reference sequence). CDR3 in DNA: TGTGCCAGCAGTTTAGTGAGGGACGGGGACATTCAGTACTTC. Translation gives CASSLVRDGDIQYF.

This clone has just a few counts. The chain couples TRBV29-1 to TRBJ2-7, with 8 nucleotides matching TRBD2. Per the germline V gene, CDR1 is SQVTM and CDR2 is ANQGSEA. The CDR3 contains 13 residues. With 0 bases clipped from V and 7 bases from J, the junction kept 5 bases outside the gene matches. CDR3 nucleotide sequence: TGCAGCGTTGAAGATAGGACTAGCTGGGAGCAGTACTTC. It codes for CSVEDRTSWEQYF.

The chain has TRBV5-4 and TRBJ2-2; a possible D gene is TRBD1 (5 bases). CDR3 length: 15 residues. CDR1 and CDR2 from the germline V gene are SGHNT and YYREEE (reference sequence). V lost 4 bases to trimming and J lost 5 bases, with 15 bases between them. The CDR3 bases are TGTGCCAGCAGCATAATAGGGGAAGGGACCGGGGAGCTGTTTTTT. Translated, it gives CASSIIGEGTGELFF. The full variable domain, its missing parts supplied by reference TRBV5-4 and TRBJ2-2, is ETGVTQSPTHLIKTRGQQVTLRCSSQSGHNTVSWYQQALGQGPQFIFQYYREEENGRGNFPPRFSGLQFPNYSSELNVNALELDDSALYLCASSIIGEGTGELFFGEGSRLTVL.

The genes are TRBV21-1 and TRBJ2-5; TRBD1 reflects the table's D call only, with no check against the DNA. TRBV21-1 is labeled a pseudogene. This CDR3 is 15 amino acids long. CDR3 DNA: TGTGCCAGCAGCAAATTGACAGGGGGAGGGGAGACCCAGTACTTC. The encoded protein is CASSKLTGGGETQYF.

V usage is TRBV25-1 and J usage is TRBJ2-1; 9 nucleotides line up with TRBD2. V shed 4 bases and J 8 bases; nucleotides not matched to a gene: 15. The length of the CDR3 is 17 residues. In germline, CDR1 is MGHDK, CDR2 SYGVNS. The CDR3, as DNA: TGTGCCAGCAGTGTTGGGGTTGGAGCGGGAGGATGGGATGAGCAGTTCTTC. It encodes CASSVGVGAGGWDEQFF. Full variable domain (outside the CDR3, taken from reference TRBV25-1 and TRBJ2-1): EADIYQTPRYLVIGTGKKITLECSQTMGHDKMYWYQQDPGMELHLIHYSYGVNSTEKGDLSSESTVSRIRTEHFPLTLESARPSHTSQYLCASSVGVGAGGWDEQFFGPGTRLTVL.

CDR3 residues: CASRHEQGGYEQYF. CDR3 coding DNA: TGTGCCAGCAGGCACGAACAGGGGGGCTACGAGCAGTACTTC. The chain couples TRBV2 to TRBJ2-7; TRBD1 matches 8 bases. The CDR3 totals 14 residues. The V gene's germline CDR1 is SNHLY and CDR2 FYNNEI. J was trimmed by 3 bases and V by 6 bases; bases with no gene match: 7.

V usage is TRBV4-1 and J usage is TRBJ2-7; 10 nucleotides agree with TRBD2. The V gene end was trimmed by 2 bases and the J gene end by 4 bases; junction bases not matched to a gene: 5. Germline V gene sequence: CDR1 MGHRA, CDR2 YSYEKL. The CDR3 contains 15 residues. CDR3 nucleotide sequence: TGCGCCAGCAGCCAACCCGGGACTAGCGTTTACGAGCAGTACTTC. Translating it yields CASSQPGTSVYEQYF.

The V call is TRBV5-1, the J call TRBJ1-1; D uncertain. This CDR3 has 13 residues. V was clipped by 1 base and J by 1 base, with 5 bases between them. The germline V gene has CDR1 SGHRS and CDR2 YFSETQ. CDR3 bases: TGCGCCAGCAGCTTGAGTAGGAACACTGAAGCTTTCTTT. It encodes CASSLSRNTEAFF. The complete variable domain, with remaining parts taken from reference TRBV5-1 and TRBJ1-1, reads KAGVTQTPRYLIKTRGQQVTLSCSPISGHRSVSWYQQTPGQGLQFLFEYFSETQRNKGNFPGRFSGRQFSNSRSEMNVSTLELGDSALYLCASSLSRNTEAFFGQGTRLTVV.

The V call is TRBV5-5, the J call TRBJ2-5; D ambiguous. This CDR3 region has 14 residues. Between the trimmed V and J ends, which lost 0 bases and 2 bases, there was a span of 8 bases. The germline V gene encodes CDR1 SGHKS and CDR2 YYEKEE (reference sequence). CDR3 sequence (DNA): TGTGCCAGCAGCTTGGTACAGCTTCAAGAGACCCAGTACTTC. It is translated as CASSLVQLQETQYF.

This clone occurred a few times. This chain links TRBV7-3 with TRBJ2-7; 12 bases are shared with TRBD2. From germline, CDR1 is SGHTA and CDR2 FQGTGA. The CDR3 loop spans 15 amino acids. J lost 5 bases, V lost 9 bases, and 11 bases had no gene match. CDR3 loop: CARARLAGGYNEQYF. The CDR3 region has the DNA TGTGCCAGGGCCCGGCTAGCGGGAGGGTACAACGAGCAGTACTTC. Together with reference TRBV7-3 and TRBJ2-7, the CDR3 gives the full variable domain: GAGVSQTPSNKVTEKGKYVELRCDPISGHTALYWYRQSLGQGPEFLIYFQGTGAADDSGLPNDRFFAVRPEGSVSTLKIQRTERGDSAVYLCARARLAGGYNEQYFGPGTRLTVT.

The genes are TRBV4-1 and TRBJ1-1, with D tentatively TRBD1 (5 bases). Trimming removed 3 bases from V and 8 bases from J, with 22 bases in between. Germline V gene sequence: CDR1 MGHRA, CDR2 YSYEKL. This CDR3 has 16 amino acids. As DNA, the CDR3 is TGCGCCAGCAGCCAGGCCTACCGGACACCTTCTCCCGAAGCTTTCTTT. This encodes CASSQAYRTPSPEAFF.

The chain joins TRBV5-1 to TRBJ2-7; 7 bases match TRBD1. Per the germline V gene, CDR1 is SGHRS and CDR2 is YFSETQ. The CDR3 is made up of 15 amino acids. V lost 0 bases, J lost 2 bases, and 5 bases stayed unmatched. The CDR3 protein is CASSLEDRRAYEQYF. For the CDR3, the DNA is TGCGCCAGCAGCTTGGAGGACAGGCGTGCCTACGAGCAGTACTTC.